This TCR beta chain comes out of a study of cytomegalovirus exposure and HLA in healthy donors. Turning to the study itself: Among the 300 to 500 donors who were genotyped, around 77% fell in the genetic ancestry cluster that is associated with self-reported Caucasian donors. Broader study findings: There were some public TCRs occurring in many donors, but most TCR sequences were rare.

Trimming pared 5 bases from V and 2 bases from J, leaving 10 bases between. The CDR3 is made up of 13 amino acids. Per the germline V gene, CDR1 is SGHRS and CDR2 is YFSETQ. The PCR ran on 60 Vbeta and 13 Jbeta primers. Measured with immunoSEQ multiplex PCR; TCRdb has only the in-frame clones, and not every one. The table shows roughly 120,000 clones, with under 80% occurring only once. The donors gave bone marrow, and they were healthy. As to this clone: The target antigen is unknown. Other DNA sequences in this sample translate to the same CDR3.

Sequencing was performed on PBMCs. The clonotype originates from a man in his sixties in good health and CMV-seropositive. The chain employs TRBV5-1 and TRBJ2-5; D possibly corresponds to TRBD2 (6 bases). In DNA, the CDR3 is TGCGCCAGCAGTCTAGCGCTACAAGAGACCCAGTACTTC. Translating it yields CASSLALQETQYF.